This T cell receptor (beta chain) was captured by sequencing in a study of cytomegalovirus exposure and HLA in healthy donors. The overall study: Ancestry clustering placed about 86% of approximately 370 genotyped donors in the Caucasian-associated cluster. General study results and limits: In a later analysis, at a false discovery rate of 0.05, approximately 16,000 TCR beta sequences were associated with HLA alleles.

The CDR3 is 16 amino acids. Trimming pared 1 base from V and 2 bases from J, leaving 12 bases between. Germline CDR1 and CDR2: MDHEN and SYDVKM. The PCR had 60 Vbeta and 13 Jbeta primers. Data came from immunoSEQ multiplex PCR; TCRdb stores just in-frame clones and leaves some out. Of 100,000 to 150,000 clones listed, under 90% are singletons. To note about this clone: Its antigen remains unknown.

The sample taken for sequencing was PBMCs. The V call is TRBV28, the J call TRBJ1-5; a possible D gene is TRBD1 (5 bases). The clonotype comes from a woman between 40 and 50 years old in good health and CMV-seropositive. For the CDR3, the DNA is TGTGCCAGCAGTTTATCGGGGGGGAGGGGCAATCAGCCCCAGCATTTT. Amino acid sequence: CASSLSGGRGNQPQHF.